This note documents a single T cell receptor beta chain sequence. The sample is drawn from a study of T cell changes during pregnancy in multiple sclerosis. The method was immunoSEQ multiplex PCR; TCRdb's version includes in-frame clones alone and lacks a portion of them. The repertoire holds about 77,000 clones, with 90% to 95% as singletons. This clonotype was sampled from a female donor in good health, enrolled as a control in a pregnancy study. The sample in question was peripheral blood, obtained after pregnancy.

CDR3 sequence: CASSVGLGAQYF. Here the CDR3 DNA reads TGTGCCAGTAGTGTAGGTTTGGGCGCCCAGTACTTC. The chain carries TRBV19 and TRBJ2-5; D not resolved. There are 12 residues in the CDR3. Germline CDR1 is LNHDA and CDR2 is SQIVND (reference sequence). Trimming removed 5 bases from V and 9 bases from J, with 13 bases in between.